This is a list of T cell receptor beta chains from one sample in a study of OX40 agonist ivuxolimab in advanced cancers. Libraries were prepared by immunoSEQ multiplex PCR; TCRdb keeps only in-frame clonotypes and omits some of them. This sample has tens of thousands of clones; around 74% occur once, and the top ten carry 1.5% to 2%. The sequences come from CD4+ or CD8+ T cells sorted from blood, collected in a trial of the OX40 agonist ivuxolimab. The receptor source for this set is an adult with an advanced solid tumor such as melanoma, head and neck, liver or kidney cancer. CDR3s include the opening cysteine and the closing phenylalanine or tryptophan. Fields, in order: V gene, J gene, clone size, D gene, CDR3 DNA, CDR3 protein. A D gene is named only where the DNA matches it firmly. Rows may omit the clone size; those that give it use once, few, many or a size class.

TRBV28	TRBJ1-1	.	TRBD1	TGTGCCAGCAGTTTATACAGGCAGGGGGGCACTGAAGCTTTCTTT	CASSLYRQGGTEAFF
TRBV7-2	TRBJ1-5	.	.	TGTGCCAGCAGCCCCGACAGCGATTATAGCAATCAGCCCCAGCATTTT	CASSPDSDYSNQPQHF
TRBV29-1	TRBJ2-7	.	.	TGCAGCGTTGAAGGGGAATTCCCCTACGAGCAGTACTTC	CSVEGEFPYEQYF
TRBV5-1	TRBJ2-2	.	TRBD1	TGCGCCAGCAGCAATGGACAGGGTAATGTCGGGGAGCTGTTTTTT	CASSNGQGNVGELFF
TRBV28	TRBJ1-1	.	TRBD1	TGTGCCAGCAGTTTGAGGGACAGAAACACTGAAGCTTTCTTT	CASSLRDRNTEAFF
TRBV6-4	TRBJ2-2	.	.	TGTGCCAGCAGTGGGTCGAGGGATACCGGGGAGCTGTTTTTT	CASSGSRDTGELFF
TRBV7-8	TRBJ2-3	.	TRBD2	TGTGCCAGCAGTCCCAGCGGGAACACAGATACGCAGTATTTT	CASSPSGNTDTQYF
TRBV9	TRBJ2-1	.	TRBD2	TGTGCCAGCAGCGCATCCGGGACTAGCGGAACCCGAGAGCAGTTCTTC	CASSASGTSGTREQFF
TRBV18	TRBJ1-4	.	.	TGTGCCAGCTCACCACCGGGAAAGGCTGAAAAACTGTTTTTT	CASSPPGKAEKLFF
TRBV7-2	TRBJ2-3	.	.	TGTGCCAGCAGCCTCACAGGACTCCGGGCAGATACGCAGTATTTT	CASSLTGLRADTQYF
TRBV10-3	TRBJ1-2	.	.	TGTGCCATTTGGGGTCAGGGGCGAGCTAACTATGGCTACACCTTC	CAIWGQGRANYGYTF
TRBV30	TRBJ2-1	.	.	TGTGCCCGGCTAGGGGGGGAGAACAATGAGCAGTTCTTC	CARLGGENNEQFF
TRBV2	TRBJ1-3	.	.	TGTGCCAGCAGTCCACAGGGAGGAGGTGGAAACACCATATATTTT	CASSPQGGGGNTIYF
TRBV5-1	TRBJ1-3	few	.	TGCGCCAGCAGCTTAGGGAATACCCTCTCTGGAAACACCATATATTTT	CASSLGNTLSGNTIYF
TRBV7-3	TRBJ2-7	.	.	TGTGCCAGCAGCGCCATCCCCTTTGACGGGAGAACCTACGAGCAGTACTTC	CASSAIPFDGRTYEQYF
TRBV4-3	TRBJ2-7	.	.	TGCGCCAGCAGCCAAGCTGGGGACTTCTACGAGCAGTACTTC	CASSQAGDFYEQYF
TRBV30	TRBJ2-3	once	TRBD2	TGTGCCGGCTTAGCGGGGGGGCCGGGAAATACGCAGTATTTT	CAGLAGGPGNTQYF
TRBV7-3	TRBJ1-1	.	.	TGTGCCAGCAGCTCGGACAGGAACACTGAAGCTTTCTTT	CASSSDRNTEAFF
TRBV20-1	TRBJ2-1	.	.	TGCAGCGGCTCGGACAATGAGCAGTTCTTC	CSGSDNEQFF
TRBV4-3	TRBJ1-5	.	.	TGCGCCAGCAGCCAAGATCAACGGCAGCCCCAGCATTTT	CASSQDQRQPQHF
TRBV7-7	TRBJ2-2	.	TRBD1	TGTGCCAGCAGCTTGGGACAGCCCGGATCCGGGGAGCTGTTTTTT	CASSLGQPGSGELFF
TRBV10-3	TRBJ1-2	.	TRBD1	TGTGCCACCTACCTCGGACAGGGAAGCTATGGCTACACCTTC	CATYLGQGSYGYTF